This TCR beta chain was found in a study of blood T cell repertoires in COVID-19. The CDR3 totals 15 residues. Trimming took 4 bases from V and 5 from J, leaving 16 bases between them. The germline gives CDR1 SGHRS, CDR2 YFSETQ. As originally analysed: Estimated nucleated cell counts came from reference gene primer amplification. Assay: immunoSEQ multiplex PCR; the TCRdb copy retains only in-frame clones and omits some. V, J and clone size are those of that table, while D and trimming were read from the DNA. The data show 90,000 to 150,000 clones, roughly 87% seen once. Material for sequencing was peripheral blood. The chain joins TRBV5-1 to TRBJ1-5; a possible D gene is TRBD1 (6 bases). This TCR derives from a man older than 75 with acute or convalescent COVID-19. CDR3 region: CASSRRTGRDQPQHF. The CDR3 coding sequence is TGCGCCAGCAGCCGGCGAACAGGGCGGGATCAGCCCCAGCATTTT. The full variable domain, completed using reference TRBV5-1 and TRBJ1-5, is KAGVTQTPRYLIKTRGQQVTLSCSPISGHRSVSWYQQTPGQGLQFLFEYFSETQRNKGNFPGRFSGRQFSNSRSEMNVSTLELGDSALYLCASSRRTGRDQPQHFGDGTRLSIL.